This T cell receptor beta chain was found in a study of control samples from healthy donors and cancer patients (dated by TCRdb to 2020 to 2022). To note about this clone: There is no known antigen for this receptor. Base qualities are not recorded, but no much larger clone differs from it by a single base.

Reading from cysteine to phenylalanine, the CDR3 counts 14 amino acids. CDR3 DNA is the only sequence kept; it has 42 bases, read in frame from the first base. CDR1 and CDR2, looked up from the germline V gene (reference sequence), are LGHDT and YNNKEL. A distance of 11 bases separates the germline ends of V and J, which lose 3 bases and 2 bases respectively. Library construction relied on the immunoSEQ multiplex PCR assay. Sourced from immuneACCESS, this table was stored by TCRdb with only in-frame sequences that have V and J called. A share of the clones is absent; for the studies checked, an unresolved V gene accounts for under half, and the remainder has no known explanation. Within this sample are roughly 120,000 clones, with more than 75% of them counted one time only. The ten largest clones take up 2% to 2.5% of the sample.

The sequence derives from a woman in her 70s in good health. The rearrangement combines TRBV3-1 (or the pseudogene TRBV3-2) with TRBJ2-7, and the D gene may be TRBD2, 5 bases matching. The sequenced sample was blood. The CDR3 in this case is CASSQEVGTYEQYF. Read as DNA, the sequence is TGTGCCAGCAGCCAGGAGGTGGGAACCTACGAGCAGTACTTC.